The 20 T cell receptor beta chains below all came from one sample that was sequenced in a study of T cells in Graves' hyperthyroidism and ophthalmopathy. TCR beta CDR3 regions were amplified from RNA. Carried out on the TCR CDR3, a first-round RT-PCR used the HTBI primer set. Each CDR3 protein is one row after TCRdb ran MiXCR on the multiplex PCR reads. This sample has about 600,000 distinct CDR3 sequences, with roughly 16% found just once. Sequencing used blood. The receptors shown here come from a woman in her 40s with Graves' ophthalmopathy.

This clonotype appeared a few times. This rearrangement joins TRBV10-3 to TRBJ2-1; 7 bases match TRBD2. J gave up 8 bases and V 0 bases, and 10 bases lay outside the gene matches. Germline-derived CDR1 and CDR2 are ENHRY and SYGVKD. The CDR3 is 16 amino acids. The CDR3 is CAISESGGTSVYEQFF. The CDR3 DNA sequence: TGTGCCATCAGTGAGTCGGGTGGAACTAGCGTCTATGAGCAGTTCTTC.

The chain recombines TRBV5-1 with TRBJ2-5; D is tentatively TRBD1 or TRBD2 (5 bases each). This CDR3 region has 16 residues. The V end lost 4 bases, the J end lost 2 bases, and 18 bases lay between the germline ends. Germline V gives CDR1 SGHRS, CDR2 YFSETQ. The CDR3 loop is CASSPNPGPTQETQYF. DNA for the CDR3: TGCGCCAGCAGCCCGAATCCGGGACCCACGCAAGAGACCCAGTACTTC. Supplemented by reference TRBV5-1 and TRBJ2-5, the full variable domain reads KAGVTQTPRYLIKTRGQQVTLSCSPISGHRSVSWYQQTPGQGLQFLFEYFSETQRNKGNFPGRFSGRQFSNSRSEMNVSTLELGDSALYLCASSPNPGPTQETQYFGPGTRLLVL.

This clonotype occurred a few times. The rearrangement joins TRBV10-2 to TRBJ2-5; possibly TRBD2 for D (6 bases). With 3 bases removed from V and 1 base from J, the gap between germline ends came to 12 bases. CDR3 length equals 15 residues. Looked up from germline, CDR1 is WSHSY and CDR2 is SAAADI. The CDR3: CASSEGRGGQETQYF. CDR3 nucleotides: TGCGCCAGCAGTGAAGGGCGGGGAGGCCAAGAGACCCAGTACTTC.

The rearrangement uses TRBV20-1 and TRBJ1-4, with D unclear. The CDR3 is 15 amino acids. Germline lookup yields CDR1 DFQATT and CDR2 SNEGSKA (reference sequence). V lost 5 bases and J lost 4, with 17 bases in between. CDR3 in DNA: TGCAGTGCTCCCCCCCTGGACGGGTATAATGAAAAACTGTTTTTT. This gives the protein CSAPPLDGYNEKLFF.

J is TRBJ2-7 and V is TRBV10-3; TRBD2 is a possible D gene (6 bases). The CDR3 covers 14 residues. Trimming took off 2 bases at V and 5 bases at J, with 13 bases between the two ends. CDR1 is ENHRY and CDR2 is SYGVKD in the germline V gene. Here the CDR3 DNA reads TGTGCCATCAGTGAGAGGGCGGGGTCTGACGAGCAGTACTTC. Translated: CAISERAGSDEQYF.

The chain couples TRBV29-1 to TRBJ2-2, with unresolved D. Germline values: CDR1 SQVTM, CDR2 ANQGSEA. This CDR3 has 13 residues. Trimming removed 3 bases at V and 4 bases at J, with 9 bases between. This CDR3 reads CSVDWLSTGELFF. CDR3 nucleotides: TGCAGCGTTGACTGGTTGAGCACCGGGGAGCTGTTTTTT.

This clonotype was seen a few times. The V and J genes are TRBV19 and TRBJ2-1, with 9 bases identical to TRBD2. The CDR3 covers 16 residues. Trimming took 0 bases from V and 0 from J; bases not matched to a gene: 0. CDR1 LNHDA and CDR2 SQIVND come from the germline V gene (reference sequence). The CDR3 DNA follows: TGTGCCAGTAGTATAGATAGCGGGAGCTCCTACAATGAGCAGTTCTTC. Protein: CASSIDSGSSYNEQFF.

The chain combines TRBV12-3 or TRBV12-4 with TRBJ1-5; a possible D gene is TRBD1 (5 bases). This CDR3 region has 13 residues. V gave up 3 bases and J gave up 5 bases, with 8 bases separating them. CDR3 DNA: TGTGCCAGCAGTTTGACAGAAGATCAGCCCCAGCATTTT. This gives the protein CASSLTEDQPQHF.

This clonotype was picked up a small number of times. The chain joins TRBV3-1 to TRBJ1-3; D remains ambiguous. Germline lookup yields CDR1 LGHDT and CDR2 YNNKEL (reference sequence). The CDR3 is 15 amino acids. V shed 1 base and J shed 0 bases, with 7 bases lying between them. The CDR3 DNA reads TGTGCCAGCAGCCAAGGCCCTTTCTCTGGAAACACCATATATTTT. Protein product: CASSQGPFSGNTIYF.

This clonotype was observed at least ten times. This chain links TRBV14 with TRBJ2-1; 10 bases map to TRBD2. V lost 4 bases and J lost 10; bases outside the gene matches: 4. The CDR3 runs to 13 residues. Looked up from germline, CDR1 is SGHDN and CDR2 is FVKESK. DNA for the CDR3: TGTGCCAGCAGCCCTAGCGGGGGCTTGGAGCAGTTCTTC. Amino acids: CASSPSGGLEQFF.

This clonotype was counted only a few times. The V call is TRBV2, the J call TRBJ2-1; 7 bases fit TRBD2. V dropped 6 bases and J dropped 9; count of bases not matched to a gene: 8. Germline-derived CDR1 and CDR2 are SNHLY and FYNNEI. This CDR3 is built from 13 residues. CDR3 region: CASRGGTLAEQFF. The CDR3, as DNA: TGTGCCAGCAGGGGGGGGACTCTTGCTGAGCAGTTCTTC.

The chain recombines TRBV9 with TRBJ1-1; no clear D. Germline assignment: CDR1 SGDLS and CDR2 YYNGEE. This CDR3 spans 16 amino acids. The germline V and J ends were trimmed by 0 bases and 4 bases, with 16 bases remaining between them. CDR3 loop: CASSVGFSPRGTEAFF. The CDR3 nucleotides read TGTGCCAGCAGCGTAGGGTTCAGTCCCCGGGGCACTGAAGCTTTCTTT.

This chain joins TRBV7-2 and TRBJ2-1, with 10 bases that match TRBD2. The V gene end was trimmed by 7 bases and the J gene end by 4 bases; junction bases not matched to a gene: 7. Germline CDR1 SGHTA, CDR2 FQGNSA. This CDR3 region has 15 residues. Written as DNA, the CDR3 is TGTGCCAGCACCTGGTCTAGCGGGGGTTACAATGAGCAGTTCTTC. Translation: CASTWSSGGYNEQFF.

V is TRBV7-8 and J is TRBJ2-6, with D perhaps matching TRBD1 or TRBD2 (5 bases each). V was cut by 3 bases and J by 4 bases, with 10 bases left in between. The germline CDR1 and CDR2 sequences are SGHVS and FQNEAQ. The CDR3 spans 15 residues. DNA of the CDR3: TGTGCCAGCAGCTTTTGGGGGTCAGGGGCCAACGTCCTGACTTTC. Residues: CASSFWGSGANVLTF.

This clonotype has at least ten counts. V is TRBV11-3 and J is TRBJ2-3, with D possibly being TRBD2 (6 bases). The CDR3 is made up of 16 amino acids. V lost 6 bases and J 3 bases, leaving 19 bases between the germline ends. Germline V lookup: CDR1 SGHNT, CDR2 YENEEA. As DNA, the CDR3 is TGTGCCAGCAGTTTTCCAGGACTAAAGCAAACAGATACGCAGTATTTT. Encoded protein: CASSFPGLKQTDTQYF.

This clonotype came up a few times. The V call is TRBV10-3, the J call TRBJ2-7; D is possibly TRBD1 (6 bases). The germline CDR1 and CDR2 sequences are ENHRY and SYGVKD. Trimming removed 0 bases from V and 0 bases from J, with 12 bases in between. The CDR3 covers 16 residues. This CDR3 is CAISESTDRLSYEQYF. The DNA of the CDR3 is TGTGCCATCAGTGAGTCGACAGACAGGCTCTCCTACGAGCAGTACTTC.

A word on this clonotype: Being one base from a much bigger clone, this may be a read error. CDR3 DNA sequence: TGTGCCAGCAGCCCGGACAGGGGAGCTAACTATGGCTACACCTTC. The encoded protein is CASSPDRGANYGYTF. This rearrangement joins TRBV11-2 to TRBJ1-2, with 9 bases identical to TRBD1. CDR3 size: 15 residues. With V trimmed by 5 bases and J by 0 bases, 4 bases remained unmatched. Germline V CDR1 and CDR2: SGHAT, FQNNGV.

The J gene is TRBJ1-1, the V gene TRBV20-1; 8 nucleotides align to TRBD1. CDR3 length equals 14 residues. Trimming removed 1 base from V and 1 base from J; junction bases left unmatched: 2. The V gene's germline CDR1 is DFQATT and CDR2 SNEGSKA (reference sequence). The CDR3 spells CSARGTGRNTEAFF. CDR3 DNA sequence: TGCAGTGCTAGAGGGACAGGGAGGAACACTGAAGCTTTCTTT.

V usage is TRBV11-2 and J usage is TRBJ1-1, with D perhaps TRBD1 (6 bases). Trimming pared 8 bases from V and 3 bases from J, leaving 37 bases between. Germline CDR1 reads SGHAT; CDR2 reads FQNNGV. This CDR3 has 21 amino acids. The CDR3 spells CASSRVPPHAQGGGLYTEAFF. The CDR3 DNA reads as TGTGCCAGCTCACGAGTCCCCCCTCACGCTCAGGGAGGGGGGTTGTACACTGAAGCTTTCTTT.

The sample holds a few counts of this clonotype. The genes are TRBV18 and TRBJ2-5; D not certain. The V end lost 4 bases, the J end lost 1 base, and 7 bases lay between the germline ends. Germline loops: CDR1 KGHSH, CDR2 LQKENI. This CDR3 has 13 amino acids. The CDR3 loop reads CASSQLGQETQYF. The CDR3 nucleotides read TGTGCCAGCTCACAGCTAGGCCAAGAGACCCAGTACTTC.